This entry lists 10 T cell receptor beta chains sequenced from one sample in a study of OX40 agonist ivuxolimab in advanced cancers. TCRdb keeps only in-frame clones here, not all; method: immunoSEQ multiplex PCR. The table lists some 57,000 clones, 80% to 90% of them singletons. The sequencing used CD4+ or CD8+ T cells sorted from blood, collected in a trial of the OX40 agonist ivuxolimab. The receptors shown here come from an adult with an advanced solid tumor such as melanoma, head and neck, liver or kidney cancer.

This sequence joins TRBV6-6 and TRBJ1-2, with D tentatively TRBD1 (5 bases). The CDR3 length is 16 residues. Trimming stripped 7 bases from V and 4 bases from J, with 22 bases between. Germline V gene data show CDR1 as MNHNY and CDR2 as SVGAGI (reference sequence). CDR3 coding DNA: TGTGCCAGCATTCTCCTGGGGGGTACCAACATCTATGGCTACACCTTC. Translation: CASILLGGTNIYGYTF.

V and J are TRBV5-4 and TRBJ2-3; 13 nucleotides agree with TRBD2. V lost 1 base, J lost 7 bases, and 12 bases stayed unmatched. The CDR3 is made up of 18 amino acids. Germline V CDR1 and CDR2: SGHNT, YYREEE (reference sequence). CDR3 in DNA: TGTGCCAGCAGCTTGAAGGTTTTGGGACTAGCGGGACGGCATACGCAGTATTTT. Amino acid sequence: CASSLKVLGLAGRHTQYF. Supplemented by reference TRBV5-4 and TRBJ2-3, the full variable domain reads ETGVTQSPTHLIKTRGQQVTLRCSSQSGHNTVSWYQQALGQGPQFIFQYYREEENGRGNFPPRFSGLQFPNYSSELNVNALELDDSALYLCASSLKVLGLAGRHTQYFGPGTRLTVL.

The chain is built from TRBV28 and TRBJ1-4; D not certain. The length of the CDR3 is 15 residues. Per the germline V gene, CDR1 is MDHEN and CDR2 is SYDVKM. Trimming shortened V by 2 bases and J by 5 bases, and 12 bases separated the two germline ends. The CDR3 here is CASSLDPQSNEKLFF. The CDR3 DNA follows: TGTGCCAGCAGTTTAGACCCTCAGAGCAATGAAAAACTGTTTTTT.

This chain links TRBV7-2 with TRBJ1-5; D not certain. V shed 1 base and J shed 5 bases, with 12 bases lying between them. The CDR3 totals 15 residues. The germline gives CDR1 SGHTA, CDR2 FQGNSA. The CDR3 nucleotides read TGTGCCAGCAGCTTAGTATTGGCAGCTTATCAGCCCCAGCATTTT. Residues: CASSLVLAAYQPQHF.

The chain couples TRBV7-9 to TRBJ1-2, with TRBD1 as a possible D gene (6 bases). Germline V gene data show CDR1 as SEHNR and CDR2 as FQNEAQ (reference sequence). Trimming removed 1 base from V and 0 bases from J, with 15 bases in between. The length of the CDR3 is 17 residues. CDR3 loop: CASSLGGQKTANYGYTF. CDR3 coding DNA: TGTGCCAGCAGCTTAGGGGGACAAAAAACCGCTAACTATGGCTACACCTTC.

The chain carries TRBV7-2 and TRBJ2-7; 8 bases agree with TRBD2. Trimming at V came to 1 base and at J to 12 bases, leaving 14 bases not matched to a gene. Germline CDR1 SGHTA, CDR2 FQGNSA. The CDR3 consists of 15 residues. The CDR3 nucleotides are TGTGCCAGCAGCTTAGGAGGAAGTAGCGGGATGGTCCGGTACTTC. Encoded protein: CASSLGGSSGMVRYF.

V and J are TRBV15 and TRBJ2-2; 8 positions agree with TRBD1. J lost 4 bases, V lost 5 bases, and 6 bases had no gene match. Germline V gene data show CDR1 as LNHNV and CDR2 as YYDKDF (reference sequence). The CDR3 extends over 15 amino acids. The CDR3 spells CATSRQGKSTGELFF. Here the CDR3 DNA reads TGTGCCACCAGCCGACAGGGGAAGAGCACCGGGGAGCTGTTTTTT.

V gene TRBV7-2 combines with J gene TRBJ2-1, with 9 bases that match TRBD2. The length of the CDR3 is 14 residues. The germline CDR1 and CDR2 sequences are SGHTA and FQGNSA. J gave up 7 bases and V 5 bases, and 6 bases lay outside the gene matches. The CDR3 sequence is CASSRSGGLNEQFF. In nucleotides, the CDR3 is TGTGCCAGCAGCCGTAGCGGGGGTTTAAATGAGCAGTTCTTC.

The sample holds a few counts of this clone. The rearrangement links TRBV19 to TRBJ1-4; possible D gene TRBD1, 6 bases. Germline CDR1 LNHDA, CDR2 SQIVND (reference sequence). Trimming shortened V by 3 bases and J by 8 bases, and 16 bases separated the two germline ends. The CDR3 is 15 amino acids. The CDR3 bases are TGTGCCAGTAGTATCCTGCAGGGGTTTCAGGAAAAACTGTTTTTT. Amino acids: CASSILQGFQEKLFF. The full variable domain, its missing parts supplied by reference TRBV19 and TRBJ1-4, is DGGITQSPKYLFRKEGQNVTLSCEQNLNHDAMYWYRQDPGQGLRLIYYSQIVNDFQKGDIAEGYSVSREKKESFPLTVTSAQKNPTAFYLCASSILQGFQEKLFFGSGTQLSVL.

V and J are TRBV4-2 and TRBJ2-6; a weak D match, TRBD1 (6 bases). The CDR3 has 18 amino acids. The germline CDR1 and CDR2 sequences are LGHNA and YNFKEQ. Trimming removed 0 bases from V and 0 bases from J, with 12 bases in between. The CDR3 here is CASSQDYRASSGANVLTF. The CDR3 nucleotides read TGTGCCAGCAGCCAAGATTACAGGGCCAGCTCTGGGGCCAACGTCCTGACTTTC.